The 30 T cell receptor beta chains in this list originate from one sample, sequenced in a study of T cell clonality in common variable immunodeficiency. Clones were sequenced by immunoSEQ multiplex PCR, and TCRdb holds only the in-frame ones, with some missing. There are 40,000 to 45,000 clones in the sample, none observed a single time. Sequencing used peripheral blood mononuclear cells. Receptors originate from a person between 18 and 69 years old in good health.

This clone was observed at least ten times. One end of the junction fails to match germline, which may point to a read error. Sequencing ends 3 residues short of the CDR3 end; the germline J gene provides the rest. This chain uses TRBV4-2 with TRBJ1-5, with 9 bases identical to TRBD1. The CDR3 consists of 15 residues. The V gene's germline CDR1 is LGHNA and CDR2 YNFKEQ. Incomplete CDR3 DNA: TGCGCCAGCAGCCACGAGACAGGGGGGAATCAGCCC. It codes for CASSHETGGNQP. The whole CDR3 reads CASSHETGGNQPQHF.

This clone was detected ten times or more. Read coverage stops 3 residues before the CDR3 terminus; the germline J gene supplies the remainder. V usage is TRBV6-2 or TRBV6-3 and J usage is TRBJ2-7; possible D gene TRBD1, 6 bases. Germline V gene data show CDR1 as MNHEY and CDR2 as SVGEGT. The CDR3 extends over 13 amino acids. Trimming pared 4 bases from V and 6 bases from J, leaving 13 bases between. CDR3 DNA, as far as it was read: TGTGCCAGCAGTTTCTCCCGACAGGTCGAG. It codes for CASSFSRQVE. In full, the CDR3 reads CASSFSRQVEQYF.

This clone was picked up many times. The CDR3 loop reads CSTAAVLDTEAFF. The DNA read from the CDR3 is TGCAGCACCGCGGCCGTGTTGGACACTGAA. The gene calls are TRBV29-1 and TRBJ1-1; no clear D. The sequence runs out 3 residues before the end of the CDR3; the remainder is reconstructed from the germline J gene. CDR3 length equals 13 residues. Trimming stripped 8 bases from V and 3 bases from J, with 16 bases between. Germline V gene data show CDR1 as SQVTM and CDR2 as ANQGSEA.

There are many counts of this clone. The part of the CDR3 DNA that was read is TGTGCCAGCAAATCTCCGGGACAGGGTCAT. As protein: CASKSPGQGH. The CDR3 in its entirety is CASKSPGQGHAFF. The chain joins TRBV28 to TRBJ1-1, with TRBD1 matching 9 bases. The CDR3 goes on 3 residues after the read ends, and that part is filled in from the germline J gene. This CDR3 comprises 13 residues. Germline V gene sequence: CDR1 MDHEN, CDR2 SYDVKM.

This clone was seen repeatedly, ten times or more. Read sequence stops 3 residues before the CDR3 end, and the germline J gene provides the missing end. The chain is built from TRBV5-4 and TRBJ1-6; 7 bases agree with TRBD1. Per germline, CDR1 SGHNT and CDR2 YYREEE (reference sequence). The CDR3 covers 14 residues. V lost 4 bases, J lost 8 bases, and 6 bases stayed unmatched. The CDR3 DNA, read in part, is TGTGCCAGCAGCCTACGGGACAGCTATTCACCC. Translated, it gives CASSLRDSYSP. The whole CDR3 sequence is CASSLRDSYSPLHF.

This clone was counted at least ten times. CDR3 bases read: TGCAGTGCCGCCGGGACTCCCGGGAGGAACACTGAA. It codes for CSAAGTPGRNTE. The full CDR3 sequence reads CSAAGTPGRNTEAFF. The V and J genes are TRBV20-1 and TRBJ1-1, with D perhaps TRBD1 (5 bases). The read terminates 3 residues before the CDR3 end, so the remaining end is supplied by the germline J gene. The CDR3 consists of 15 residues. Germline loops: CDR1 DFQATT, CDR2 SNEGSKA (reference sequence). Trimming removed 6 bases at V and 1 base at J, with 18 bases between.

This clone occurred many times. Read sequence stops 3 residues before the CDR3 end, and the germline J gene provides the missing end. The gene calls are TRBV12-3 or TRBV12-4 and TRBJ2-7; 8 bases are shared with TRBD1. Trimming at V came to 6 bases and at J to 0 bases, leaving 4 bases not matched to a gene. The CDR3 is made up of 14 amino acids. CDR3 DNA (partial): TGTGCCAGCAGGGGGGACAGGAGCTCCTACGAG. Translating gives CASRGDRSSYE. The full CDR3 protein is CASRGDRSSYEQYF.

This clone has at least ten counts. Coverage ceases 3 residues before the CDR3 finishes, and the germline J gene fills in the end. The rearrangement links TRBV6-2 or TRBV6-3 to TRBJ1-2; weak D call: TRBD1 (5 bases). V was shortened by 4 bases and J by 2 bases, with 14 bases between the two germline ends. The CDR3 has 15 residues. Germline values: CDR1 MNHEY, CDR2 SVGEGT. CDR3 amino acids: CASSSSGTENYGYTF. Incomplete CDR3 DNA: TGTGCCAGCAGTTCCAGCGGGACTGAAAACTATGGC.

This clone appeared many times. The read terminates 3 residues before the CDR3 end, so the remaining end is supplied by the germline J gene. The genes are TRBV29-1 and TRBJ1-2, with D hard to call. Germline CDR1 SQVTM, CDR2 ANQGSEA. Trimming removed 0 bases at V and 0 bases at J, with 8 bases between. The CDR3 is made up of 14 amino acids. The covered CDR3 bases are TGCAGCGTTGAAGATCAGAGTCCTAACTATGGC. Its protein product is CSVEDQSPNYG. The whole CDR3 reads CSVEDQSPNYGYTF.

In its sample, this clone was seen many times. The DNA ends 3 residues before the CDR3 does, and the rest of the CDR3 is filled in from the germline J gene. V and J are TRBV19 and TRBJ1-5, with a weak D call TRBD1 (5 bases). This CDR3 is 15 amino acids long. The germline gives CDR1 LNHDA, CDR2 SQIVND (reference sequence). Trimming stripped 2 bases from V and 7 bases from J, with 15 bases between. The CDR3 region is CASSILSQGGQPQHF. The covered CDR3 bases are TGTGCCAGTAGTATATTGAGCCAGGGCGGACAGCCC.

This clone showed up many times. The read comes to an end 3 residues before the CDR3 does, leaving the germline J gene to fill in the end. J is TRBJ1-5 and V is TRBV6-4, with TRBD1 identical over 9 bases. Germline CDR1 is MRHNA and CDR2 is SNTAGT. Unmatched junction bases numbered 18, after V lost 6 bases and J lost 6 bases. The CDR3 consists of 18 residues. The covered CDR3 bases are TGTGCCAGCAGCGACCCCCATTCCGGGACAGGGAAGGGTCAGCCC. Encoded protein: CASSDPHSGTGKGQP. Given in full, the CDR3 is CASSDPHSGTGKGQPQHF.

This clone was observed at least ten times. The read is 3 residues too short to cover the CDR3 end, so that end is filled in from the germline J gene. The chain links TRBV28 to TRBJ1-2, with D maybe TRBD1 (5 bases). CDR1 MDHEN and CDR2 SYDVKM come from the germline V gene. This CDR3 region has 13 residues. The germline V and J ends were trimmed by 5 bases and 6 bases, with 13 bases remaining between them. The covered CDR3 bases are TGTGCCAGCAGTCCTGGACAATTCGATGGC. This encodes CASSPGQFDG. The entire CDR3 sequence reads CASSPGQFDGYTF.

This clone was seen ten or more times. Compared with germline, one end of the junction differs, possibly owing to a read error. The DNA read from the CDR3 is TGTGCTAGCAGTGTTACGACGGGGAACGAG. This codes for CASSVTTGNE. The entire CDR3 protein is CASSVTTGNEQYF. This chain uses TRBV6-1 with TRBJ2-7; D may be TRBD2 (5 bases). Coverage ceases 3 residues before the CDR3 finishes, and the germline J gene fills in the end. Germline V gene data show CDR1 as MNHNS and CDR2 as SASEGT. There are 13 residues in the CDR3.

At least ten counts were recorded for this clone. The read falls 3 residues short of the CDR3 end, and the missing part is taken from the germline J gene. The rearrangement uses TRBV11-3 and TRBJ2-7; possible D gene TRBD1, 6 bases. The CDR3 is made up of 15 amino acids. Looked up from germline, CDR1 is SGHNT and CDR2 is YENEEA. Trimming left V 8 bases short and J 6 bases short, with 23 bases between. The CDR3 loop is CASSKGTRRFGEQYF. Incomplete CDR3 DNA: TGTGCCAGCTCAAAGGGGACACGACGTTTTGGCGAG.

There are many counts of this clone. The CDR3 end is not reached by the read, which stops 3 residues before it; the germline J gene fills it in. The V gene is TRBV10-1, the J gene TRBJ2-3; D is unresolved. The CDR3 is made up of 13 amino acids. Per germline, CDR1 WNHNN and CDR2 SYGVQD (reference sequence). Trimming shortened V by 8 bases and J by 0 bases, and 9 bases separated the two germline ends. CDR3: CASGLTSTDTQYF. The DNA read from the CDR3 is TGCGCCAGCGGCCTCACGAGCACAGATACG.

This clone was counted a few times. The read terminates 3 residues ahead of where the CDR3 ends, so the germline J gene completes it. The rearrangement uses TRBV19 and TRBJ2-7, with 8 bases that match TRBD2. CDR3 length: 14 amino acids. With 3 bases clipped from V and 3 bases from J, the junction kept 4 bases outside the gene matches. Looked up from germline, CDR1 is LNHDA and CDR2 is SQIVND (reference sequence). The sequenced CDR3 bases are TGTGCCAGTAGTATCTCGGGACTAGGCTACGAG. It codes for CASSISGLGYE. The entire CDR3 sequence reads CASSISGLGYEQYF.

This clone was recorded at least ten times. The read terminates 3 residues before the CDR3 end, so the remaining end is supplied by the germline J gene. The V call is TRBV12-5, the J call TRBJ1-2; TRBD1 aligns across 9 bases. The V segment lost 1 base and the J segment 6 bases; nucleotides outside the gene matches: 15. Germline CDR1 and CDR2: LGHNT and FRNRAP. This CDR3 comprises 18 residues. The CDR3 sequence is CASGLDARTDRGSDGYTF. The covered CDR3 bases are TGTGCTAGTGGTTTGGATGCCCGTACGGACAGGGGTTCGGATGGC.

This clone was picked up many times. This CDR3 reads CASSFGWDSKETQYF. The covered CDR3 bases are TGTGCCAGCAGCTTTGGGTGGGACAGCAAAGAGACC. V gene TRBV7-9 combines with J gene TRBJ2-5; 7 bases agree with TRBD1. The read ends 3 residues before the CDR3 terminus; that terminus is restored from the germline J gene. Germline values: CDR1 SEHNR, CDR2 FQNEAQ (reference sequence). The CDR3 has 15 amino acids. V lost 3 bases to trimming and J lost 3 bases; unmatched junction nucleotides: 7.

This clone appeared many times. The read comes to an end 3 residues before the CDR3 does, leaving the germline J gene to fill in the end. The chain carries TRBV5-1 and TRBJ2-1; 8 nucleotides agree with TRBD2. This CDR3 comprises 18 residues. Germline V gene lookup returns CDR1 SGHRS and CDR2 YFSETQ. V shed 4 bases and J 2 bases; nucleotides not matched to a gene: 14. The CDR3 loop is CASSGGGFAGGPYNEQFF. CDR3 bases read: TGCGCCAGCAGCGGGGGAGGATTTGCGGGGGGTCCCTACAATGAG.

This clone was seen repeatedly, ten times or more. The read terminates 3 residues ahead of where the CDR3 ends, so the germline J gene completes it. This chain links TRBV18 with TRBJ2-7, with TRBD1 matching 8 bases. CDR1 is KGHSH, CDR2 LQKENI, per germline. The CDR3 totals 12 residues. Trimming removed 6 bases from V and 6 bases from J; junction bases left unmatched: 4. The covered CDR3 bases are TGTGCCAGCTCTCCAGGGGGCATCGAG. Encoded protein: CASSPGGIE. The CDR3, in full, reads CASSPGGIEQYF.

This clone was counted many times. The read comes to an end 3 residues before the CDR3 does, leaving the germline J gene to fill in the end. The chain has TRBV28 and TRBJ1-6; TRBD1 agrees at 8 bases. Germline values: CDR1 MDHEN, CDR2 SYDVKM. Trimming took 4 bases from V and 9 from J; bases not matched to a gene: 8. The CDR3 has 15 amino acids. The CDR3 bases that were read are TGTGCCAGCAGTTCAGGACAGGGTGTGAGTTCACCC. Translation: CASSSGQGVSSP. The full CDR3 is CASSSGQGVSSPLHF.

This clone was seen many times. CDR3 sequence reads: CSASSLTPNYGYTF. CDR3 bases read: TGCAGTGCTAGTTCTCTCACACCGAACTATGGC. J is TRBJ1-2 and V is TRBV20-1; unclear D gene. Read coverage stops 3 residues before the CDR3 terminus; the germline J gene supplies the remainder. CDR1 is DFQATT, CDR2 SNEGSKA, per germline (reference sequence). V was clipped by 3 bases and J by 2 bases, with 13 bases between them. The length of the CDR3 is 14 residues.

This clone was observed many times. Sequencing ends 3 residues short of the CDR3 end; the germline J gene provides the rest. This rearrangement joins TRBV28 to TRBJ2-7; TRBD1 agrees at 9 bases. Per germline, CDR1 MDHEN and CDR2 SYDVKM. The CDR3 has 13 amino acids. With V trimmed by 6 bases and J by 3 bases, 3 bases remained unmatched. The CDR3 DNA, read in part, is TGTGCCAGCAGCCAGGACAGGGGCTACGAG. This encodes CASSQDRGYE. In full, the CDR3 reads CASSQDRGYEQYF.

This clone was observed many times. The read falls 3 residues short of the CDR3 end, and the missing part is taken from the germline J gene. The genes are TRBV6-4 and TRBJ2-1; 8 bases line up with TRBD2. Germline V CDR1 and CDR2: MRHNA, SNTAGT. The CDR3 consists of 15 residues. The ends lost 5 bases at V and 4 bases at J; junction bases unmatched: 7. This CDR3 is CASSLAGGDYNEQFF. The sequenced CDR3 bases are TGTGCCAGCAGTCTCGCGGGGGGCGATTACAATGAG.

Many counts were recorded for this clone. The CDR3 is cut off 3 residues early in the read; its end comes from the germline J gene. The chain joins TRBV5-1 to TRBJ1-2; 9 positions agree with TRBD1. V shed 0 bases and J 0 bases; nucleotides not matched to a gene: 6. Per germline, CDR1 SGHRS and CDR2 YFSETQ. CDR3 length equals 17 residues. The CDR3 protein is CASSLDAGTGSNYGYTF. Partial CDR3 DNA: TGCGCCAGCAGCTTGGACGCCGGGACAGGGTCTAACTATGGC.

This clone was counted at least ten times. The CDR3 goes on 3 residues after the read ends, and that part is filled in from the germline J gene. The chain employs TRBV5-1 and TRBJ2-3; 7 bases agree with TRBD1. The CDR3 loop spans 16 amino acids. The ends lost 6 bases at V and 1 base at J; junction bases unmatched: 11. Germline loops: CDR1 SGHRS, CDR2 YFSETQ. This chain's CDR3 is CASTLGQDLGTDTQYF. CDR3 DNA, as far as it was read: TGCGCCAGCACCCTTGGACAGGACCTAGGCACAGATACG.

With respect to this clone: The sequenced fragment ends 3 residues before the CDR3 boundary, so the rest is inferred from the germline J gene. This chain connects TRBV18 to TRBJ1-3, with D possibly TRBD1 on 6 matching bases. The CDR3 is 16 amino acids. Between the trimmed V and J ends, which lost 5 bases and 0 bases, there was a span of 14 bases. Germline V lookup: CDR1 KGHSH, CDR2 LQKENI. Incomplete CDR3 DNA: TGTGCCAGCTCAGGAAAACAGGGATACTCTGGAAACACC. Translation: CASSGKQGYSGNT. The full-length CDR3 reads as CASSGKQGYSGNTIYF.

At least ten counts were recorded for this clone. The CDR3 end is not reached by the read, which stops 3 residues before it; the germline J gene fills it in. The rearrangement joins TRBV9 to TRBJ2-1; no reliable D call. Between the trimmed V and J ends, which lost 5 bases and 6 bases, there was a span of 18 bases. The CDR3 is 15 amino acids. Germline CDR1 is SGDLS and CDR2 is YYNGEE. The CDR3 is CASSPTPGPSNEQFF. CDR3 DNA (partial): TGTGCCAGCAGTCCTACCCCCGGTCCGAGCAATGAG.

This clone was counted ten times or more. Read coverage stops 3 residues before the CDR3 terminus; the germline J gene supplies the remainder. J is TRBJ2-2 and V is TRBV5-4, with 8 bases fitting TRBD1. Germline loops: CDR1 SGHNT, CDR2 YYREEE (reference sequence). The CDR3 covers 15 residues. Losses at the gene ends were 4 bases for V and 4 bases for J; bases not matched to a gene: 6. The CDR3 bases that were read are TGTGCCAGCAGCCGTCAAGACAGGGGCACCGGGGAG. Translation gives CASSRQDRGTGE. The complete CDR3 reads CASSRQDRGTGELFF.

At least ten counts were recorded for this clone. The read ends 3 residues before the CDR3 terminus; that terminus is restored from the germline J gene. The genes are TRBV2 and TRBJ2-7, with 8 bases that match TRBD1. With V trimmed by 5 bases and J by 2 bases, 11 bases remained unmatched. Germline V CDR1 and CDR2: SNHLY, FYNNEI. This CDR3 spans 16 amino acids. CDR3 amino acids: CASSRGRGRKTYEQYF. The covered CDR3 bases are TGTGCCAGCAGTCGTGGCAGGGGGCGAAAAACCTACGAG.